Each of the 27 T cell receptor beta chains below was sequenced from the same sample in a study of blood T cell repertoires in COVID-19. TCRdb's copy holds only in-frame clones and misses some; the assay was immunoSEQ multiplex PCR. The table lists roughly 60,000 clones, 75% to 80% of them singletons. Sequenced material: peripheral blood. These receptors originate from a human donor in a cohort sampled during active COVID-19.

This clone has just one count. This chain links TRBV27 with TRBJ2-1; TRBD2 aligns across 9 bases. Unmatched junction bases numbered 4, after V lost 2 bases and J lost 5 bases. This CDR3 spans 15 amino acids. Per the germline V gene, CDR1 is MNHEY and CDR2 is SMNVEV (reference sequence). The CDR3 nucleotides read TGTGCCAGCAGTTTACGGACTAGCGTGGACAATGAGCAGTTCTTC. The encoded protein is CASSLRTSVDNEQFF.

This clone showed up just a few times. The chain is built from TRBV7-9 and TRBJ2-2; 9 bases line up with TRBD2. V lost 3 bases and J lost 5; bases outside the gene matches: 7. The length of the CDR3 is 16 residues. Germline CDR1 SEHNR, CDR2 FQNEAQ (reference sequence). In DNA form, the CDR3 reads TGTGCCAGCAGCTTCCAGAGTAGCGGGAGAACCGGGGAGCTGTTTTTT. Its protein product is CASSFQSSGRTGELFF.

There are a few counts of this clone. The chain combines TRBV18 with TRBJ1-5; 9 bases are shared with TRBD1. The germline CDR1 and CDR2 sequences are KGHSH and LQKENI. The CDR3 is made up of 13 amino acids. The junction had 3 bases not matched to a gene; V was cut back by 5 bases and J by 7 bases. The CDR3 loop reads CASSGDRDQPQHF. In DNA form, the CDR3 reads TGTGCCAGCTCAGGGGACAGGGACCAGCCCCAGCATTTT.

The J gene is TRBJ1-6, the V gene TRBV28; D ambiguous. The CDR3 extends over 15 amino acids. CDR1 MDHEN and CDR2 SYDVKM come from the germline V gene. Trimming left V 5 bases short and J 9 bases short, with 17 bases between. The CDR3 DNA follows: TGTGCCAGCAGTCGACCGGTTGGAGTAGGTTCACCCCTCCACTTT. As protein: CASSRPVGVGSPLHF.

Regarding this clone: In the same sample, other DNA sequences code for this CDR3. V usage is TRBV3-1 (or the pseudogene TRBV3-2) and J usage is TRBJ1-3, with 8 bases lining up with TRBD1. The CDR3 length is 12 residues. Trimming at V came to 10 bases and at J to 2 bases, leaving 1 base not matched to a gene. The germline gives CDR1 LGHDT, CDR2 YNNKEL (reference sequence). The DNA of the CDR3 is TGTGCCACAGGGGGCGCTGGAAACACCATATATTTT. It encodes CATGGAGNTIYF.

The V gene is TRBV3-1 (or the pseudogene TRBV3-2), the J gene TRBJ2-2; D possibly corresponds to TRBD2 (6 bases). Germline V gives CDR1 LGHDT, CDR2 YNNKEL (reference sequence). This CDR3 spans 17 amino acids. The ends were cut back, 4 bases at V and 1 base at J, with 16 bases in the middle. The CDR3 protein is CASSLGLGGVNTGELFF. The CDR3 DNA sequence: TGTGCCAGCAGCCTAGGTTTAGGCGGGGTGAACACCGGGGAGCTGTTTTTT.

CDR3 sequence (DNA): TGCGCCAGCAGGGTGGGAGTTCAGTCAGATACGCAGTATTTT. Amino acids: CASRVGVQSDTQYF. This chain links TRBV5-1 with TRBJ2-3; weak D call: TRBD2 (5 bases). The germline gives CDR1 SGHRS, CDR2 YFSETQ. V shed 5 bases and J shed 4 bases, with 14 bases lying between them. The CDR3 spans 14 residues.

In its sample, this clone was seen a few times. The chain combines TRBV3-1 (or the pseudogene TRBV3-2) with TRBJ2-3; tentatively, D is TRBD1 (6 bases). The CDR3 is 15 amino acids. The V gene's germline CDR1 is LGHDT and CDR2 YNNKEL (reference sequence). Trimming stripped 6 bases from V and 6 bases from J, with 19 bases between. The CDR3 reads CASSPDRIRFDTQYF. CDR3 nucleotide sequence: TGTGCCAGCAGTCCCGACAGGATTCGTTTTGATACGCAGTATTTT.

The gene calls are TRBV14 and TRBJ1-2; D is perhaps TRBD1 (5 bases). The CDR3 is made up of 16 amino acids. Trimming left V 1 base short and J 2 bases short, with 14 bases between. Germline V gives CDR1 SGHDN, CDR2 FVKESK. The CDR3 here is CASSQAGGVRNYGYTF. In DNA, the CDR3 is TGTGCCAGCAGCCAAGCCGGGGGGGTCCGGAACTATGGCTACACCTTC.

The rearrangement links TRBV5-5 to TRBJ1-1; no definite D call. V lost 4 bases, J lost 8 bases, and 12 bases lay in between. This CDR3 spans 12 amino acids. CDR1 and CDR2 (germline): SGHKS, YYEKEE (reference sequence). The CDR3 nucleotides read TGTGCCAGCAGCCCCCCGGGTATAGAAGCTTTCTTT. Residues: CASSPPGIEAFF. Drawing the rest from reference TRBV5-5 and TRBJ1-1, the complete variable domain is DAGVTQSPTHLIKTRGQQVTLRCSPISGHKSVSWYQQVLGQGPQFIFQYYEKEERGRGNFPDRFSARQFPNYSSELNVNALLLGDSALYLCASSPPGIEAFFGQGTRLTVV.

The CDR3 bases are TGTGCCAGCAGTTCCCTCGGGTCTGGGGCCAACGTCCTGACTTTC. Translated: CASSSLGSGANVLTF. The J gene is TRBJ2-6, the V gene TRBV6-5; D is uncertain. Germline V lookup: CDR1 MNHEY, CDR2 SVGAGI. Trimming pared 4 bases from V and 1 base from J, leaving 8 bases between. This CDR3 is built from 15 residues.

Here the CDR3 reads CASSLGTGLEQFF. The CDR3, as DNA: TGTGCCAGCAGCTTAGGTACGGGACTAGAGCAGTTCTTC. The chain uses TRBV7-2 and TRBJ2-1; 7 nucleotides line up with TRBD2. Germline V gene sequence: CDR1 SGHTA, CDR2 FQGNSA. This CDR3 region has 13 residues. V was clipped by 1 base and J by 10 bases; unmatched bases: 4.

Here the CDR3 DNA reads TGCGCCAGCAGCTTGGAGGGCGGGAATTCACCCCTCCACTTT. Its protein product is CASSLEGGNSPLHF. This chain connects TRBV5-1 to TRBJ1-6; no reliable D call. The ends were cut back, 0 bases at V and 7 bases at J, with 8 bases in the middle. The CDR3 runs to 14 residues. Germline values: CDR1 SGHRS, CDR2 YFSETQ.

The chain uses TRBV5-1 and TRBJ2-1; a possible D gene is TRBD2 (5 bases). The V gene lost 5 bases and the J gene lost 9 bases, with 9 bases spanning the gap. This CDR3 has 11 amino acids. CDR1 is SGHRS, CDR2 YFSETQ, per germline. The CDR3 is CASREGSEQFF. CDR3 in DNA: TGCGCCAGCAGAGAGGGTAGTGAGCAGTTCTTC.

The chain joins TRBV11-2 to TRBJ2-1; D not resolved. CDR3 length: 13 residues. Germline V gene sequence: CDR1 SGHAT, CDR2 FQNNGV. Trimming pared 0 bases from V and 6 bases from J, leaving 6 bases between. The CDR3: CASSLDLVNEQFF. The CDR3 nucleotides read TGTGCCAGCAGCTTAGATCTTGTCAATGAGCAGTTCTTC.

The chain has TRBV15 and TRBJ2-7, with TRBD2 identical over 8 bases. The length of the CDR3 is 18 residues. V shed 0 bases, J shed 2 bases, and the junction held 12 bases outside the gene matches. Germline assignment: CDR1 LNHNV and CDR2 YYDKDF (reference sequence). The DNA for the CDR3 is TGTGCCACCAGCAGAGATCGGGGTTGGCTAGCGGGTCCCTACGAGCAGTACTTC. This sequence encodes CATSRDRGWLAGPYEQYF. Using reference TRBV15 and TRBJ2-7 for the parts outside the CDR3, the full variable domain is DAMVIQNPRYQVTQFGKPVTLSCSQTLNHNVMYWYQQKSSQAPKLLFHYYDKDFNNEADTPDNFQSRRPNTSFCFLDIRSPGLGDTAMYLCATSRDRGWLAGPYEQYFGPGTRLTVT.

J is TRBJ2-1 and V is TRBV30; the match to TRBD2 covers 13 bases. Germline V gene sequence: CDR1 GTSNPN, CDR2 SVGIG (reference sequence). Losses at the gene ends were 4 bases for V and 7 bases for J; bases not matched to a gene: 4. CDR3 length: 14 residues. This CDR3 is CAWKLAGGWNEQFF. The DNA of the CDR3 is TGTGCCTGGAAACTAGCGGGAGGGTGGAATGAGCAGTTCTTC. The variable domain in full, with the rest retrieved from reference TRBV30 and TRBJ2-1, is SQTIHQWPATLVQPVGSPLSLECTVEGTSNPNLYWYRQAAGRGLQLLFYSVGIGQISSEVPQNLSASRPQDRQFILSSKKLLLSDSGFYLCAWKLAGGWNEQFFGPGTRLTVL.

The CDR3, as DNA: TGCGCCAGCAGCTTGGCGGACAGCTCTTCTGGGGCCAACGTCCTGACTTTC. It translates to CASSLADSSSGANVLTF. The chain carries TRBV5-1 and TRBJ2-6; TRBD1 is a possible D gene (6 bases). Trimming shortened V by 0 bases and J by 1 base, and 11 bases separated the two germline ends. CDR3 length equals 17 residues. Germline-derived CDR1 and CDR2 are SGHRS and YFSETQ.

The gene calls are TRBV28 and TRBJ1-5, with TRBD1 matching over 8 bases. CDR3 length equals 16 residues. V trimming: 7 bases; J trimming: 0 bases; junction bases outside the gene matches: 8. Germline V gene lookup returns CDR1 MDHEN and CDR2 SYDVKM. CDR3 sequence: CASTTGGLYSNQPQHF. The CDR3 coding sequence is TGTGCCAGCACCACAGGGGGGTTGTATAGCAATCAGCCCCAGCATTTT.

V is TRBV27 and J is TRBJ2-3; D gene unclear. The germline V gene encodes CDR1 MNHEY and CDR2 SMNVEV (reference sequence). V was shortened by 3 bases and J by 5 bases, with 3 bases between the two germline ends. This CDR3 is 11 amino acids long. CDR3 sequence (DNA): TGTGCCAGCAGTTTTATAGATACGCAGTATTTT. This sequence encodes CASSFIDTQYF.

The genes are TRBV10-3 and TRBJ1-1; D not certain. This CDR3 comprises 15 residues. V shed 0 bases and J shed 1 base, with 9 bases lying between them. From germline, CDR1 is ENHRY and CDR2 SYGVKD. The CDR3 DNA follows: TGTGCCATCAGTGAGTCGGGAGGCCCGAACACTGAAGCTTTCTTT. Translated: CAISESGGPNTEAFF.

The rearrangement uses TRBV24-1 and TRBJ2-5, with 9 positions matching TRBD1. This CDR3 is built from 16 residues. The V and J ends lost 4 bases and 4 bases, in that order; junction bases with no gene match: 9. Germline CDR1 reads KGHDR; CDR2 reads SFDVKD. The CDR3 loop reads CATSEGGQGRGETQYF. The DNA of the CDR3 is TGTGCCACCAGTGAGGGGGGACAGGGACGGGGAGAGACCCAGTACTTC.

This chain connects TRBV2 to TRBJ2-7; D perhaps matches TRBD2 (5 bases). Between the trimmed V and J ends, which lost 7 bases and 2 bases, there was a span of 12 bases. This CDR3 is built from 13 residues. CDR1 is SNHLY and CDR2 is FYNNEI in the germline V gene. This CDR3 is CASIPGTTYEQYF. CDR3 sequence (DNA): TGTGCCAGCATTCCGGGAACGACCTACGAGCAGTACTTC.

This clone appeared a single time. The gene calls are TRBV28 and TRBJ1-5, with D possibly being TRBD1 (5 bases). Germline values: CDR1 MDHEN, CDR2 SYDVKM. Trimming shortened V by 3 bases and J by 6 bases, and 12 bases separated the two germline ends. CDR3 size: 14 residues. This chain's CDR3 is CASSLGQGSQPQHF. The CDR3 DNA is TGTGCCAGCAGTTTGGGCCAGGGAAGTCAGCCCCAGCATTTT.

The chain carries TRBV7-8 and TRBJ2-5; D might be TRBD2 (6 bases). Germline assignment: CDR1 SGHVS and CDR2 FQNEAQ. V was clipped by 3 bases and J by 1 base, with 9 bases between them. The CDR3 consists of 14 residues. CDR3 DNA sequence: TGTGCCAGCAGCTTGCTAGCGCTCCAAGAGACCCAGTACTTC. Translation gives CASSLLALQETQYF.

The J gene is TRBJ2-3, the V gene TRBV6-5, with a possible D match to TRBD2 (6 bases). The V gene lost 8 bases and the J gene lost 5 bases, with 14 bases spanning the gap. This CDR3 region has 13 residues. CDR1 and CDR2 (germline): MNHEY, SVGAGI. This CDR3 reads CASGQRAEDTQYF. The CDR3 nucleotides read TGTGCCAGCGGCCAGCGGGCCGAAGATACGCAGTATTTT.

This clone came up once. V is TRBV24-1 and J is TRBJ2-3; tentative D call: TRBD2 (6 bases). The CDR3 is 15 residues long. Germline V gives CDR1 KGHDR, CDR2 SFDVKD. V gave up 3 bases and J gave up 6 bases, with 15 bases separating them. CDR3 loop: CATSDRLGGVDTQYF. The CDR3 coding sequence is TGTGCCACCAGTGATAGGCTGGGGGGAGTGGATACGCAGTATTTT.